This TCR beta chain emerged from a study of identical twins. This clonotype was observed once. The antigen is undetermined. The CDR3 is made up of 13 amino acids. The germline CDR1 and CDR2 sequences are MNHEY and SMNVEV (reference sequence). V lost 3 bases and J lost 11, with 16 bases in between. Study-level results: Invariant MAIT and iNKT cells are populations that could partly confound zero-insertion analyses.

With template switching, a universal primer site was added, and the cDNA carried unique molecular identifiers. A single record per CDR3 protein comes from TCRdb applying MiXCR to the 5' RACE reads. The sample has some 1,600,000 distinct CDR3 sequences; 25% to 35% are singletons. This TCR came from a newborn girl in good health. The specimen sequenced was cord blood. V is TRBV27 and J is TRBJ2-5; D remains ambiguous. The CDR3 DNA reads TGTGCCAGCAGTTTCCCCGCTAGAGATGAGCAGTACTTC. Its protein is CASSFPARDEQYF.